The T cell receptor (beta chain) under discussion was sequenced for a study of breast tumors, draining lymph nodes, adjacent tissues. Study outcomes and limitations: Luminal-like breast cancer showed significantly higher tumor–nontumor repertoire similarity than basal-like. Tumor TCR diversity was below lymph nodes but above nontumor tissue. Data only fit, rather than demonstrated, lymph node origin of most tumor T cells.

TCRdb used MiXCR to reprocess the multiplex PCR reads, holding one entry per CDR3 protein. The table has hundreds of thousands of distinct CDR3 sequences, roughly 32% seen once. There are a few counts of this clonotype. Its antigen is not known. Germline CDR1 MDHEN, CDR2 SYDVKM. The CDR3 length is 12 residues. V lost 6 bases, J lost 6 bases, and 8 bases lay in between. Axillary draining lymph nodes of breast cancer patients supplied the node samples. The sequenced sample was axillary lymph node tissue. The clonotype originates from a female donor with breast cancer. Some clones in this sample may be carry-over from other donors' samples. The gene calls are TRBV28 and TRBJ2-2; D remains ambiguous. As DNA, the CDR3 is TGTGCCAGCAGACGTTTTGCCGGGGAGCTGTTTTTT. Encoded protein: CASRRFAGELFF.